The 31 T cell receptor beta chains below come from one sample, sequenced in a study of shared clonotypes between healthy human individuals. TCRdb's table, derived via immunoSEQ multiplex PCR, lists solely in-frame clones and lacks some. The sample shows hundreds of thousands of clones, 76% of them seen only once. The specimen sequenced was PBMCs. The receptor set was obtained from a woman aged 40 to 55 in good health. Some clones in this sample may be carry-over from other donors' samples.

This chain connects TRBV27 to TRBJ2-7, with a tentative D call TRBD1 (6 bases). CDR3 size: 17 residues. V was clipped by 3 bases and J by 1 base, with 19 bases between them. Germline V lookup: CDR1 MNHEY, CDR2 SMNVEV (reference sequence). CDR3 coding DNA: TGTGCCAGCAGTTTGTGGGGGCCCTCAGGGGCGTCCTACGAGCAGTACTTC. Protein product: CASSLWGPSGASYEQYF.

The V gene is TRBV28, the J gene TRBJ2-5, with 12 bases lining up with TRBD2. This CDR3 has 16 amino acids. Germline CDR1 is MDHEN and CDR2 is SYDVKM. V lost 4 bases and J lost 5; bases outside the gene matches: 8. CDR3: CASSSQETSGSETQYF. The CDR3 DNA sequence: TGTGCCAGCAGTTCCCAAGAGACTAGCGGGAGTGAGACCCAGTACTTC.

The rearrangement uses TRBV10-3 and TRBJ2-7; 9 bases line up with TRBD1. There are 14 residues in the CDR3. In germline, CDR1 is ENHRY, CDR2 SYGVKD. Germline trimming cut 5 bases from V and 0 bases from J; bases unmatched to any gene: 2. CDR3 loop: CAISQTGGSYEQYF. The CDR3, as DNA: TGTGCCATCAGTCAGACAGGGGGCTCCTACGAGCAGTACTTC.

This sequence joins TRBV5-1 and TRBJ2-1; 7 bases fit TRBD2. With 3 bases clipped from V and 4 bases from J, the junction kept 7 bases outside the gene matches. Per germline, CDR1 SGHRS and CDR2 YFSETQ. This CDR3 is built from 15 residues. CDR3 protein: CASSSRRTSYNEQFF. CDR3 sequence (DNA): TGCGCCAGCAGCTCGAGAAGGACTAGTTACAATGAGCAGTTCTTC.

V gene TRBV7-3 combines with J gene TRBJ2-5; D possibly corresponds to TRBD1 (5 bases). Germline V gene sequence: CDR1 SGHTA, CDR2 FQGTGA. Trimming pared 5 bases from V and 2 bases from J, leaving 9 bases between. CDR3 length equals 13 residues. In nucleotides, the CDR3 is TGTGCCAGCAGCACAGGACATCAAGAGACCCAGTACTTC. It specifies CASSTGHQETQYF.

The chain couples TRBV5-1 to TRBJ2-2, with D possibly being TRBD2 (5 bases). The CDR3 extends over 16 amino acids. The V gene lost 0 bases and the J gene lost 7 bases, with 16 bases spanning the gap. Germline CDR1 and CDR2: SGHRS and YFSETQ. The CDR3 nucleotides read TGCGCCAGCAGCTTGGTCGGGGAGATCTTAGGCGGGGAGCTGTTTTTT. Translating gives CASSLVGEILGGELFF.

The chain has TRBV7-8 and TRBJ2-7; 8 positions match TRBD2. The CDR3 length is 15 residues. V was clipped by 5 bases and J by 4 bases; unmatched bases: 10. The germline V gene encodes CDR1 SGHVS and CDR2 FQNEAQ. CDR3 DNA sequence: TGTGCCAGCAGCCGAGAGCGGGGGTTAACATACGAGCAGTACTTC. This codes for CASSRERGLTYEQYF.

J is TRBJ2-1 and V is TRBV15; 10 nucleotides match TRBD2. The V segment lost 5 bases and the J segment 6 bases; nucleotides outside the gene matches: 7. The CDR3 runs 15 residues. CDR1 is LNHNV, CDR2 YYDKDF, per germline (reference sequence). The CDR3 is CATSALAGAGNEQFF. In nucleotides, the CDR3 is TGTGCCACCAGCGCTCTAGCGGGAGCTGGCAATGAGCAGTTCTTC.

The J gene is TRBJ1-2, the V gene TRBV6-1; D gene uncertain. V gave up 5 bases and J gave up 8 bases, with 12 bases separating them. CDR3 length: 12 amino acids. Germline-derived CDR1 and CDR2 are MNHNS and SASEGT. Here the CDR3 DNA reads TGTGCCAGCAGTAGCAGGCTGTCGGGCTACACCTTC. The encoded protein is CASSSRLSGYTF.

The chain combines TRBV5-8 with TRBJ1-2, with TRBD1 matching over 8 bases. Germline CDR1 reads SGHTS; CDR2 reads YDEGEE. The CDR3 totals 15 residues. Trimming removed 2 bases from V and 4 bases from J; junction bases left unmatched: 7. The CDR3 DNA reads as TGTGCCAGCAGCTTCAGTCAGGGGGCCCTCTATGGCTACACCTTC. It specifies CASSFSQGALYGYTF. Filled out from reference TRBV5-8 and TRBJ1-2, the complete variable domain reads EAGVTQSPTHLIKTRGQQATLRCSPISGHTSVYWYQQALGLGLQFLLWYDEGEERNRGNFPPRFSGRQFPNYSSELNVNALELEDSALYLCASSFSQGALYGYTFGSGTRLTVV.

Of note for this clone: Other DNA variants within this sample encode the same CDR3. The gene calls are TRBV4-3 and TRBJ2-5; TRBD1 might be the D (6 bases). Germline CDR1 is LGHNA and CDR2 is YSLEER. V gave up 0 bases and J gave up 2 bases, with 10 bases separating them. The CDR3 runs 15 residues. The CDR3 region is CASSQDQGFQETQYF. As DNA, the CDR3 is TGCGCCAGCAGCCAAGATCAGGGGTTTCAAGAGACCCAGTACTTC.

The CDR3 DNA follows: TGTGCCAGCAGTGAATCCCGGGACGCAGGACTCCTGCATTTT. Translating gives CASSESRDAGLLHF. This chain uses TRBV2 with TRBJ1-5; TRBD1 is a possible D gene (5 bases). V was trimmed by 2 bases and J by 15 bases, leaving 20 bases between them. This CDR3 is built from 14 residues. Germline loops: CDR1 SNHLY, CDR2 FYNNEI.

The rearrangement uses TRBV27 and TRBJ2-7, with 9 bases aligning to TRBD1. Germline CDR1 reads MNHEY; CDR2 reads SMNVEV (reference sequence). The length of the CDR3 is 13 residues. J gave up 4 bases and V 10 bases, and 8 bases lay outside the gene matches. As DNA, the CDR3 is TGTGCCACCTTGGACAGGGGAGGATACGAGCAGTACTTC. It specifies CATLDRGGYEQYF.

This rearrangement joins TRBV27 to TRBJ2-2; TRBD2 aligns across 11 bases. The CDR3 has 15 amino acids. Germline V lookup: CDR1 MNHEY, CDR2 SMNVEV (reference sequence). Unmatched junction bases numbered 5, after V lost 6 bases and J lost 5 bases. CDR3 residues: CASRIAGGDTGELFF. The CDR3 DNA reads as TGTGCCAGCAGAATAGCGGGAGGGGATACCGGGGAGCTGTTTTTT.

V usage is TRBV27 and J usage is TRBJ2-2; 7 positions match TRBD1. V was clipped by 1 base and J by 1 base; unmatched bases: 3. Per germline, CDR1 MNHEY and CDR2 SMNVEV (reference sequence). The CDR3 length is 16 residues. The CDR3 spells CASSLLGTENTGELFF. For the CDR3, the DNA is TGTGCCAGCAGTTTATTGGGGACAGAGAACACCGGGGAGCTGTTTTTT.

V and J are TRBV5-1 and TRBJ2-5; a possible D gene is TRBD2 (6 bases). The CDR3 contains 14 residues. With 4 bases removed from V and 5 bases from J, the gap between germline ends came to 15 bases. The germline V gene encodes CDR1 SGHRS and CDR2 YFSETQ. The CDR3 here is CASSPGTSRETQYF. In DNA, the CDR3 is TGCGCCAGCAGCCCCGGGACTTCACGGGAGACCCAGTACTTC.

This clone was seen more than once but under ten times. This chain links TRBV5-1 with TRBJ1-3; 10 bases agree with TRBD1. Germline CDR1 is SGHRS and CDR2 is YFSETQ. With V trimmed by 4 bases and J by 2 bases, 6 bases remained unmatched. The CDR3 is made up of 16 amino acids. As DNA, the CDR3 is TGCGCCAGCAGCACGGGGACAGGGGCGACTGGAAACACCATATATTTT. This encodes CASSTGTGATGNTIYF.

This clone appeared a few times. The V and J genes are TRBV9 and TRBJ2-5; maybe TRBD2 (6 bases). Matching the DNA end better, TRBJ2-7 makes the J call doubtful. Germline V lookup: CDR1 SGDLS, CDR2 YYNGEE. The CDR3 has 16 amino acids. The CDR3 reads CASSVGSGSSGYEQYF. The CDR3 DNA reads TGTGCCAGCAGCGTAGGGAGTGGATCGAGCGGGTACGAGCAGTACTTC.

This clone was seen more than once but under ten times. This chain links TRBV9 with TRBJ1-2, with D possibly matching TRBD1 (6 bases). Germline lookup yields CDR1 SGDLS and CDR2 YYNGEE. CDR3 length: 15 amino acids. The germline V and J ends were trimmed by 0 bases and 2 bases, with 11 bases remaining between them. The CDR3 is CASSVEGRGNYGYTF. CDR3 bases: TGTGCCAGCAGCGTAGAGGGCAGGGGCAACTATGGCTACACCTTC.

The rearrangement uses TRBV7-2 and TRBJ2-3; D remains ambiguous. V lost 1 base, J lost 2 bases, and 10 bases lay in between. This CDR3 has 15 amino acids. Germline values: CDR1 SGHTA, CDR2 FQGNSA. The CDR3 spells CASSLVVGNTDTQYF. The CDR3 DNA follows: TGTGCCAGCAGCTTAGTTGTTGGGAACACAGATACGCAGTATTTT.

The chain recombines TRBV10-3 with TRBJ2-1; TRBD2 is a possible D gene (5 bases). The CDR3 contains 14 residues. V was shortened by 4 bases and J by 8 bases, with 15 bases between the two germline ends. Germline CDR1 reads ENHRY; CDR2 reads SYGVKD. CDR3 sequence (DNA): TGTGCCATCAGTGTTGATTCTCCGAGGGATGAGCAGTTCTTC. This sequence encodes CAISVDSPRDEQFF.

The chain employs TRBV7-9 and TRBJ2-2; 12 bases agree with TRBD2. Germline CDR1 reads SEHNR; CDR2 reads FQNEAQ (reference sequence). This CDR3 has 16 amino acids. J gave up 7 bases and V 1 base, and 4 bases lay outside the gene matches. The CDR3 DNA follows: TGTGCCAGCAGCTTAGGGACTAGCGGGAATGTCGGGGAGCTGTTTTTT. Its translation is CASSLGTSGNVGELFF.

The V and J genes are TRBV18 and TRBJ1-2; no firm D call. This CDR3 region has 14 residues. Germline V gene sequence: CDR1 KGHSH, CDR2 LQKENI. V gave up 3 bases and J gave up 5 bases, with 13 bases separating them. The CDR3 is CASSPSASTYGYTF. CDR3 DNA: TGTGCCAGCTCACCCTCTGCATCCACATATGGCTACACCTTC.

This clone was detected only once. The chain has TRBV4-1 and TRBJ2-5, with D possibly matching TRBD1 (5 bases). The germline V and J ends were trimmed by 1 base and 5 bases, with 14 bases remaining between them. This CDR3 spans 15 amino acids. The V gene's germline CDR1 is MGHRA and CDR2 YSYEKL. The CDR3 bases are TGCGCCAGCAGCCAAGCTCTCACGCACAGGGAGACCCAGTACTTC. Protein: CASSQALTHRETQYF.

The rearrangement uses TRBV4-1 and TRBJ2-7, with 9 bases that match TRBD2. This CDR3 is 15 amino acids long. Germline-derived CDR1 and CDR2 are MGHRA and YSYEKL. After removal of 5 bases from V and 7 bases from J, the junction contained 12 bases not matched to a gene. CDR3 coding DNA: TGCGCCAGCAGCGTATCTGTAGCGGGAGCTGGAGAGCAGTACTTC. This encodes CASSVSVAGAGEQYF.

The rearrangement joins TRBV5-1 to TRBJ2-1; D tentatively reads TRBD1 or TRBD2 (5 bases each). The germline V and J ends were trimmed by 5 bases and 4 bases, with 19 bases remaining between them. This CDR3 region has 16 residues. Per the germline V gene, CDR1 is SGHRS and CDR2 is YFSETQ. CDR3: CASRERLQGSYNEQFF. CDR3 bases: TGCGCCAGCAGGGAGCGGCTGCAGGGATCTTACAATGAGCAGTTCTTC.

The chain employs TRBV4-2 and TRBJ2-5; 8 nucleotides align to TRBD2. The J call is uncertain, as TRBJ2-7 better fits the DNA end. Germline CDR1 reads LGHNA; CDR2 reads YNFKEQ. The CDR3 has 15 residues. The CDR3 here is CASSQGRGLDYEQYF. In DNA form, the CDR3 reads TGTGCCAGCAGCCAAGGGCGGGGACTAGACTACGAGCAGTACTTC.

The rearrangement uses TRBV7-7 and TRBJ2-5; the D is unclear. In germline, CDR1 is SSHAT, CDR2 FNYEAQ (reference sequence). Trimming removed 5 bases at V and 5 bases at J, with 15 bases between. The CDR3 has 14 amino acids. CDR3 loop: CASSPRTHGETQYF. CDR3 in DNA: TGTGCCAGCAGCCCCCGGACCCACGGGGAGACCCAGTACTTC.

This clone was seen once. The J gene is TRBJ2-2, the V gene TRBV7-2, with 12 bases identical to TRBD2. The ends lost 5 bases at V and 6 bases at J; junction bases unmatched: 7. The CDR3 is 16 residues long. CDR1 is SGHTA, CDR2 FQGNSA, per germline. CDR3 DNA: TGTGCCAGCAGCCGTCGACTAGCGGGAGTACCCGGGGAGCTGTTTTTT. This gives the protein CASSRRLAGVPGELFF.

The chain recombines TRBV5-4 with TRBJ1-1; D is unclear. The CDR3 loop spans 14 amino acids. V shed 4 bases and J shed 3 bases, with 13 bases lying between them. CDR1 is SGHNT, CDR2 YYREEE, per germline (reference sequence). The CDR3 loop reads CASSHLQVHTEAFF. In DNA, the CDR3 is TGTGCCAGCAGCCACCTGCAGGTTCACACTGAAGCTTTCTTT.

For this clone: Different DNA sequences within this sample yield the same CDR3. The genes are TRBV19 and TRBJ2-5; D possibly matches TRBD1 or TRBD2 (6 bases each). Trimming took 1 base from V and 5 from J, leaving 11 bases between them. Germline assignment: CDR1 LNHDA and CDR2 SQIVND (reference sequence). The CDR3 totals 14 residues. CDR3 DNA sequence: TGTGCCAGTAGTATAGCGGGGGCAGGGGAGACCCAGTACTTC. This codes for CASSIAGAGETQYF.